The rows below give T cell receptor beta chains drawn from one sample of a study of shared clonotypes between healthy human individuals. Sequencing used immunoSEQ multiplex PCR; TCRdb keeps in-frame clones, though not all of them. This sample yields some 630,000 clones, of which approximately 96% are seen a single time; more than 0.085% belongs to the top ten. Sequenced input: naive CD8+ T cells sorted from blood. Source of these receptors: a woman aged 25 to 45 in good health. CDR3s include the opening cysteine and the closing phenylalanine or tryptophan. Each record gives: J gene, D gene, clone size, V gene, CDR3 protein, CDR3 DNA. The D gene is left open where the match is weak. The listing skips clone size in some rows; elsewhere it reads once, few, many or a size class.

J: TRBJ2-7
D: TRBD2
size: once
V: TRBV28
CDR3: CASSSRTSGPGEQYF
DNA: TGTGCCAGCAGTTCTAGGACTAGCGGGCCTGGCGAGCAGTACTTC

J: TRBJ2-7
D: TRBD1
size: .
V: TRBV4-2
CDR3: CASSQATGDPTYEQYF
DNA: TGTGCCAGCAGCCAAGCGACAGGGGACCCCACCTACGAGCAGTACTTC

J: TRBJ2-3
D: .
size: .
V: TRBV5-6
CDR3: CASSLVGVWGTDTQYF
DNA: TGTGCCAGCAGCTTGGTGGGGGTATGGGGCACAGATACGCAGTATTTT

J: TRBJ1-4
D: TRBD1
size: .
V: TRBV13
CDR3: CASSPQGLANEKLFF
DNA: TGTGCCAGCAGCCCACAGGGGTTAGCTAATGAAAAACTGTTTTTT

J: TRBJ2-7
D: TRBD2
size: .
V: TRBV30
CDR3: CAWSGGSPGPYEQYF
DNA: TGTGCCTGGAGCGGCGGGAGTCCTGGGCCCTACGAGCAGTACTTC

J: TRBJ2-3
D: .
size: .
V: TRBV15
CDR3: CATSISRAKITDTQYF
DNA: TGTGCCACCAGCATATCAAGGGCCAAAATCACAGATACGCAGTATTTT

J: TRBJ1-1
D: .
size: once
V: TRBV7-9
CDR3: CASTPPGHPNTEAFF
DNA: TGTGCCAGCACACCACCAGGCCACCCGAACACTGAAGCTTTCTTT

J: TRBJ2-7
D: .
size: .
V: TRBV4-1
CDR3: CASSHSRNLSSYEQYF
DNA: TGCGCCAGCAGCCATTCGAGGAATTTAAGCTCCTACGAGCAGTACTTC

J: TRBJ2-7
D: .
size: .
V: TRBV6-6
CDR3: CASSYSSRGTYEQYF
DNA: TGTGCCAGCAGTTACTCGAGCAGGGGAACCTACGAGCAGTACTTC

J: TRBJ2-7
D: .
size: .
V: TRBV6-1
CDR3: CASQGPRLAPYEQYF
DNA: TGTGCCAGCCAGGGGCCGAGACTAGCTCCGTACGAGCAGTACTTC

J: TRBJ2-7
D: .
size: .
V: TRBV7-2
CDR3: CASSSPTVTYEQYF
DNA: TGTGCCAGCAGCTCGCCGACAGTTACCTACGAGCAGTACTTC

J: TRBJ2-1
D: TRBD2
size: .
V: TRBV29-1
CDR3: CSVSGTSGAYNEQFF
DNA: TGCAGCGTTTCCGGGACTAGCGGAGCCTACAATGAGCAGTTCTTC

J: TRBJ2-1
D: .
size: .
V: TRBV13
CDR3: CASSLEGGAYNEQFF
DNA: TGTGCCAGCAGCTTAGAAGGGGGAGCCTACAATGAGCAGTTCTTC

J: TRBJ2-7
D: TRBD1
size: once
V: TRBV4-1
CDR3: CASSPSGTGNYEQYF
DNA: TGCGCCAGCAGCCCGTCCGGGACAGGGAACTACGAGCAGTACTTC

J: TRBJ2-1
D: TRBD2
size: .
V: TRBV6-5
CDR3: CASSATGGPADEQFF
DNA: TGTGCCAGCAGTGCCACGGGAGGACCGGCGGATGAGCAGTTCTTC

J: TRBJ2-7
D: TRBD1
size: .
V: TRBV27
CDR3: CASSLGPRAGGYEQYF
DNA: TGTGCCAGCAGTTTAGGACCCAGAGCAGGGGGCTACGAGCAGTACTTC

J: TRBJ2-7
D: TRBD1
size: .
V: TRBV27
CDR3: CASSSRQGSTYEQYF
DNA: TGTGCCAGCAGCAGTCGACAGGGTTCGACCTACGAGCAGTACTTC

J: TRBJ2-3
D: TRBD2
size: few
V: TRBV9
CDR3: CASSGLAGGTDTQYF
DNA: TGTGCCAGCAGCGGATTAGCGGGAGGCACAGATACGCAGTATTTT

J: TRBJ2-7
D: .
size: .
V: TRBV4-2
CDR3: CASSQGLESYEQYF
DNA: TGTGCCAGCAGCCAAGGTCTGGAGAGCTACGAGCAGTACTTC

J: TRBJ2-3
D: .
size: .
V: TRBV13
CDR3: CASSFPGDTQYF
DNA: TGTGCCAGCAGCTTCCCTGGGGATACGCAGTATTTT

J: TRBJ2-1
D: .
size: .
V: TRBV2
CDR3: CASEVGGTANEQFF
DNA: TGTGCCAGCGAAGTAGGAGGAACGGCGAATGAGCAGTTCTTC

J: TRBJ2-7
D: TRBD2
size: .
V: TRBV4-2
CDR3: CASRTREDSPNEQYF
DNA: TGTGCCAGCCGTACTCGGGAGGACTCCCCCAACGAGCAGTACTTC

J: TRBJ1-5
D: TRBD1
size: .
V: TRBV27
CDR3: CASSPGQSNQPQHF
DNA: TGTGCCAGCAGCCCGGGACAGAGCAATCAGCCCCAGCATTTT

J: TRBJ2-1
D: TRBD2
size: .
V: TRBV5-8
CDR3: CASVRGEWSHNEQFF
DNA: TGTGCCAGCGTGCGGGGGGAGTGGTCCCACAATGAGCAGTTCTTC

J: TRBJ2-3
D: TRBD2
size: .
V: TRBV28
CDR3: CASSFGVAGRTDTQYF
DNA: TGTGCCAGCAGTTTTGGGGTAGCGGGGAGGACAGATACGCAGTATTTT

J: TRBJ1-5
D: TRBD1
size: .
V: TRBV10-2
CDR3: CATSTGRNQPQHF
DNA: TGCGCCACCTCGACAGGGCGCAATCAGCCCCAGCATTTT

J: TRBJ1-3
D: .
size: .
V: TRBV10-3
CDR3: CAISESWTVSGNTIYF
DNA: TGTGCCATCAGTGAGTCTTGGACAGTCTCTGGAAACACCATATATTTT

J: TRBJ2-2
D: .
size: .
V: TRBV19
CDR3: CASSVAAELTGELFF
DNA: TGTGCCAGTAGCGTGGCGGCTGAGCTCACCGGGGAGCTGTTTTTT

J: TRBJ2-7
D: TRBD1
size: .
V: TRBV19
CDR3: CASSPGQGPYEQYF
DNA: TGTGCCAGTAGCCCGGGACAGGGTCCATACGAGCAGTACTTC

J: TRBJ1-4
D: .
size: once
V: TRBV27
CDR3: CASTPAGSGEKLFF
DNA: TGTGCCAGCACACCGGCGGGTTCGGGTGAAAAACTGTTTTTT

J: TRBJ1-4
D: TRBD1
size: once
V: TRBV28
CDR3: CASRGQGATNEKLFF
DNA: TGTGCCAGCAGGGGACAGGGGGCAACTAATGAAAAACTGTTTTTT

J: TRBJ1-4
D: TRBD1
size: .
V: TRBV5-4
CDR3: CASRATGGENEKLFF
DNA: TGTGCCAGCAGGGCGACAGGGGGCGAGAATGAAAAACTGTTTTTT

J: TRBJ2-7
D: .
size: .
V: TRBV5-1
CDR3: CASSLAPASYEQYF
DNA: TGCGCCAGCAGCTTGGCCCCCGCTTCCTACGAGCAGTACTTC

J: TRBJ2-3
D: .
size: .
V: TRBV25-1
CDR3: CASSERDSTDTQYF
DNA: TGTGCCAGCAGTGAGCGGGACAGCACAGATACGCAGTATTTT

J: TRBJ2-3
D: TRBD2
size: .
V: TRBV7-8
CDR3: CASSHSGGTDTQYF
DNA: TGTGCCAGCAGCCATAGCGGGGGCACAGATACGCAGTATTTT

J: TRBJ2-7
D: TRBD1
size: .
V: TRBV11-2
CDR3: CASSSPDRGGEQYF
DNA: TGTGCCAGCAGCTCGCCGGACAGGGGAGGCGAGCAGTACTTC

J: TRBJ2-5
D: .
size: .
V: TRBV25-1
CDR3: CASSEYGGLGTQYF
DNA: TGTGCCAGCAGTGAATATGGCGGGTTGGGGACCCAGTACTTC

J: TRBJ2-7
D: .
size: once
V: TRBV28
CDR3: CASSLSGIGTYEQYF
DNA: TGTGCCAGCAGTTTATCCGGTATCGGGACCTACGAGCAGTACTTC

J: TRBJ1-4
D: TRBD1
size: .
V: TRBV5-1
CDR3: CASSSAGTVEGVYEKLFF
DNA: TGCGCCAGCAGCTCGGCCGGGACAGTCGAGGGAGTGTATGAAAAACTGTTTTTT